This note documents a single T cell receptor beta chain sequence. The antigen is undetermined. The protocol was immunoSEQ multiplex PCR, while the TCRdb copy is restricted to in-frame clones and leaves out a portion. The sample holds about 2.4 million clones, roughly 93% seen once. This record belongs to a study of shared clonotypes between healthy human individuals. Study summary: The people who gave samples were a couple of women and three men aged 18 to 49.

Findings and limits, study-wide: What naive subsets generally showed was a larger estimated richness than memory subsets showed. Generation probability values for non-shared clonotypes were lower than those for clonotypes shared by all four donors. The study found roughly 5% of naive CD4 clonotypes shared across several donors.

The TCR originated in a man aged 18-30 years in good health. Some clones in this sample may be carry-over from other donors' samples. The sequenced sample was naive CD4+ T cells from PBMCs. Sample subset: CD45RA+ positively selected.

The CDR3 loop is CASSLTSITGELFF. The DNA for the CDR3 is TGTGCCAGCAGCTTAACGTCTATCACCGGGGAGCTGTTTTTT. The chain employs TRBV7-3 and TRBJ2-2, with D uncertain. Per germline, CDR1 SGHTA and CDR2 FQGTGA. The V end was cut by 0 bases, the J end by 4 bases, with 6 bases between. The CDR3 is 14 amino acids.